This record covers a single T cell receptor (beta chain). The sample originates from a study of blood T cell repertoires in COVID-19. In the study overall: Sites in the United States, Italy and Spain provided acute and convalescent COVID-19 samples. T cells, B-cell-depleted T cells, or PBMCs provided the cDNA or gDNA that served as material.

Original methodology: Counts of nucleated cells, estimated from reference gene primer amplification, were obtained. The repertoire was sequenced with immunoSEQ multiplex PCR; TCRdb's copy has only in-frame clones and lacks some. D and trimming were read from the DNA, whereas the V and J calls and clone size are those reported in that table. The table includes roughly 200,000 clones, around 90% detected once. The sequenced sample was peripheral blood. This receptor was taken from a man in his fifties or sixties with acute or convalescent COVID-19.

CDR3 coding DNA: TGTGCCAGCAGCGTTTCGGGAGGGTCCGTTTCTTCACCCCTCCACTTT. It is translated as CASSVSGGSVSSPLHF. The V gene is TRBV9, the J gene TRBJ1-6, with no clear D. The CDR3 runs to 16 residues. V was pared by 2 bases and J by 9 bases, with 18 bases between. Germline assignment: CDR1 SGDLS and CDR2 YYNGEE.